This passage covers 12 T cell receptor beta chains from one sample sequenced in a study of cytomegalovirus exposure and HLA in healthy donors. Both 60 Vbeta primers and 13 Jbeta primers went into the PCR. The protocol was immunoSEQ multiplex PCR, while the TCRdb copy is restricted to in-frame clones and leaves out a portion. The sample lists some 130,000 clones; roughly 80% were seen once. The material sequenced was PBMCs. These receptor sequences come from a young man in good health and CMV-seronegative.

This chain links TRBV4-1 with TRBJ2-3, with 9 positions matching TRBD2. V was clipped by 0 bases and J by 4 bases; unmatched bases: 11. Germline values: CDR1 MGHRA, CDR2 YSYEKL. The CDR3 consists of 18 residues. The CDR3 region has the DNA TGCGCCAGCAGCCAAGAAGGGTCTAGCGGGATTTCTTCAGATACGCAGTATTTT. Its protein is CASSQEGSSGISSDTQYF.

The chain is built from TRBV27 and TRBJ2-7; 7 bases are a match to TRBD1. V trimming: 2 bases; J trimming: 2 bases; junction bases outside the gene matches: 3. Germline CDR1 MNHEY, CDR2 SMNVEV (reference sequence). This CDR3 is built from 14 residues. The CDR3 here is CASSLQGVPYEQYF. As DNA, the CDR3 is TGTGCCAGCAGTTTACAGGGGGTCCCCTACGAGCAGTACTTC.

V and J are TRBV5-6 and TRBJ2-5; D is unclear. The CDR3 runs to 14 residues. The V gene's germline CDR1 is SGHDT and CDR2 YYEEEE. V lost 5 bases to trimming and J lost 3 bases, with 14 bases between them. CDR3 region: CASSTTVEKETQYF. The CDR3 DNA reads TGTGCCAGCAGTACTACCGTAGAAAAAGAGACCCAGTACTTC.

The V and J genes are TRBV5-1 and TRBJ2-3; no clear D. Germline V lookup: CDR1 SGHRS, CDR2 YFSETQ. Trimming left V 0 bases short and J 0 bases short, with 8 bases between. The CDR3 loop spans 15 amino acids. The CDR3 protein is CASSLAHPSTDTQYF. In DNA, the CDR3 is TGCGCCAGCAGCTTGGCACACCCTAGCACAGATACGCAGTATTTT.

J is TRBJ1-1 and V is TRBV12-5; D gene uncertain. CDR1 and CDR2 (germline): LGHNT, FRNRAP. CDR3 size: 14 residues. With 2 bases removed from V and 10 bases from J, the gap between germline ends came to 17 bases. As DNA, the CDR3 is TGTGCTAGTGGTTTGTCGACGGCAAGCGGGGTAGCTTTCTTT. Translation gives CASGLSTASGVAFF.

In its sample, this clone was seen once. The chain carries TRBV7-2 and TRBJ1-4, with 8 bases fitting TRBD1. Trimming removed 5 bases from V and 5 bases from J; junction bases left unmatched: 7. This CDR3 contains 15 residues. Germline CDR1 reads SGHTA; CDR2 reads FQGNSA. CDR3 in DNA: TGTGCCAGCAGCCAGGGGGACAGGAGAAATGAAAAACTGTTTTTT. It codes for CASSQGDRRNEKLFF.

This clone has more than one count but fewer than ten. V and J are TRBV13 and TRBJ2-3, with 10 bases aligning to TRBD1. There are 16 residues in the CDR3. CDR1 PRHDT and CDR2 FYEKMQ come from the germline V gene (reference sequence). V trimming: 5 bases; J trimming: 2 bases; junction bases outside the gene matches: 7. CDR3 DNA: TGTGCCAGCAGCCCCCGACAGGGGGCGAACACAGATACGCAGTATTTT. Protein product: CASSPRQGANTDTQYF.

J is TRBJ2-3 and V is TRBV29-1; D remains ambiguous. CDR1 and CDR2 from the germline V gene are SQVTM and ANQGSEA. The CDR3 contains 15 residues. The DNA for the CDR3 is TGCAGTATGATGGTCCCCAGACTTAGCACAGATACGCAGTATTTT. It encodes CSMMVPRLSTDTQYF.

V is TRBV15 and J is TRBJ2-5; 9 nucleotides agree with TRBD1. Germline V gene sequence: CDR1 LNHNV, CDR2 YYDKDF (reference sequence). V trimming: 4 bases; J trimming: 4 bases; junction bases outside the gene matches: 4. This CDR3 has 14 residues. The CDR3 is CATSTNRGRETQYF. CDR3 DNA sequence: TGTGCCACCAGCACAAACAGGGGGCGAGAGACCCAGTACTTC.

The gene calls are TRBV27 and TRBJ1-1; 7 bases agree with TRBD1. The CDR3 runs 16 residues. Looked up from germline, CDR1 is MNHEY and CDR2 is SMNVEV (reference sequence). Trimming cost V 2 bases and J 0 bases; bases outside gene matches: 6. The CDR3 coding sequence is TGTGCCAGCAGTTTAACGACAGGGTCTCTGAACACTGAAGCTTTCTTT. This sequence encodes CASSLTTGSLNTEAFF.

V usage is TRBV11-2 and J usage is TRBJ2-1; 11 nucleotides agree with TRBD2. V shed 7 bases, J shed 8 bases, and the junction held 10 bases outside the gene matches. Germline lookup yields CDR1 SGHAT and CDR2 FQNNGV. This CDR3 comprises 15 residues. The DNA for the CDR3 is TGTGCCAGCATCGTGACTAGCGGGAAGGAGGATGAGCAGTTCTTC. This translates into CASIVTSGKEDEQFF.

The CDR3: CASSLQGRETQYF. The CDR3, as DNA: TGTGCCAGCAGTTTACAGGGCCGGGAGACCCAGTACTTC. The chain employs TRBV27 and TRBJ2-5; tentatively, D is TRBD1 (5 bases). CDR3 length: 13 residues. V was clipped by 2 bases and J by 5 bases, with 9 bases between them. CDR1 and CDR2 (germline): MNHEY, SMNVEV (reference sequence).